This TCR beta chain was observed in a study of blood T cell repertoires in COVID-19. Study information: From the United States, Italy and Spain came samples of acute and convalescent COVID-19. Nucleic acid was either cDNA or gDNA, and it came from T cells, B-cell-depleted T cells, or PBMCs.

Germline CDR1 LNHDA, CDR2 SQIVND (reference sequence). The CDR3 runs to 15 residues. Trimming pared 3 bases from V and 0 bases from J, leaving 8 bases between. Profiling relied on immunoSEQ multiplex PCR, and the TCRdb table lists in-frame clones only, not all of them. The data hold more than 150,000 clones, with roughly nine tenths observed a single time. The source of this sequence is a man between 65 and 80 years old with active or convalescent COVID-19. The source material was peripheral blood. J is TRBJ2-2 and V is TRBV19, with D tentatively TRBD2 (6 bases). CDR3 residues: CASSMGLTNTGELFF. The CDR3, as DNA: TGTGCCAGTAGTATGGGACTCACGAACACCGGGGAGCTGTTTTTT.